Presented here are 27 T cell receptor beta chains from one specimen sequenced in a study of T cell responses to AZD1222 COVID-19 vaccine. Sequencing used immunoSEQ multiplex PCR; TCRdb keeps in-frame clones, though not all of them. The sample records 120,000 or so clones, 90% being singletons. The input for sequencing was peripheral blood, taken on day 0 of AZD1222 vaccination. The receptor set was obtained from an adult in good health.

The rearrangement joins TRBV27 to TRBJ1-5; the match to TRBD1 covers 9 bases. The V gene's germline CDR1 is MNHEY and CDR2 SMNVEV (reference sequence). V trimming: 6 bases; J trimming: 7 bases; junction bases outside the gene matches: 4. This CDR3 is built from 13 residues. In DNA, the CDR3 is TGTGCCAGCAGCCGGGACAGGGCCCAGCCCCAGCATTTT. Residues: CASSRDRAQPQHF.

The V gene is TRBV19, the J gene TRBJ2-3; perhaps TRBD2 as D (6 bases). In germline, CDR1 is LNHDA, CDR2 SQIVND (reference sequence). The CDR3 is 16 amino acids. V dropped 5 bases and J dropped 0 bases, with 15 bases sitting between them. CDR3 amino acids: CASSLGLSPSTDTQYF. For the CDR3, the DNA is TGTGCCAGTAGTCTGGGACTTTCTCCTAGCACAGATACGCAGTATTTT. The whole variable domain, remainder taken from reference TRBV19 and TRBJ2-3, is DGGITQSPKYLFRKEGQNVTLSCEQNLNHDAMYWYRQDPGQGLRLIYYSQIVNDFQKGDIAEGYSVSREKKESFPLTVTSAQKNPTAFYLCASSLGLSPSTDTQYFGPGTRLTVL.

The rearrangement links TRBV6-5 to TRBJ2-3; the D gene is possibly TRBD2 (5 bases). Germline V lookup: CDR1 MNHEY, CDR2 SVGAGI. V was trimmed by 5 bases and J by 8 bases, leaving 20 bases between them. The CDR3 consists of 15 residues. This CDR3 reads CASSRARQEGSTQYF. The CDR3 DNA follows: TGTGCCAGCAGTCGCGCCCGCCAGGAAGGGAGTACGCAGTATTTT.

V gene TRBV19 combines with J gene TRBJ1-4; D call uncertain. Trimming pared 1 base from V and 7 bases from J, leaving 7 bases between. This CDR3 contains 13 residues. Germline V gene data show CDR1 as LNHDA and CDR2 as SQIVND (reference sequence). The CDR3 loop is CASSIGLTEKLFF. As DNA, the CDR3 is TGTGCCAGTAGTATAGGCTTGACTGAAAAACTGTTTTTT.

The rearrangement uses TRBV5-6 and TRBJ2-1; TRBD2 agrees at 11 bases. Looked up from germline, CDR1 is SGHDT and CDR2 is YYEEEE. The CDR3 totals 15 residues. With 4 bases clipped from V and 2 bases from J, the junction kept 2 bases outside the gene matches. The CDR3 bases are TGTGCCAGCAGCGGGGGACTAGCGGCCTACAATGAGCAGTTCTTC. Translation gives CASSGGLAAYNEQFF.

This chain uses TRBV2 with TRBJ2-2, with a possible D match to TRBD1 (5 bases). Per the germline V gene, CDR1 is SNHLY and CDR2 is FYNNEI. V lost 6 bases and J lost 2, with 13 bases in between. CDR3 length: 15 amino acids. The CDR3 DNA sequence: TGTGCCAGCAGCTTCCAGGGTTTTAACACCGGGGAGCTGTTTTTT. The encoded protein is CASSFQGFNTGELFF.

The rearrangement uses TRBV29-1 and TRBJ2-7; 11 bases map to TRBD2. This CDR3 contains 15 residues. V lost 6 bases to trimming and J lost 3 bases; unmatched junction nucleotides: 10. The germline V gene has CDR1 SQVTM and CDR2 ANQGSEA. The CDR3 DNA sequence: TGCAGCGTGGCGTCGACTAGCGGGGCCATCTACGAGCAGTACTTC. Protein product: CSVASTSGAIYEQYF.

The DNA for the CDR3 is TGCGCCAGCAGCTTAAGGGGGACTGCAACTAATGAAAAACTGTTTTTT. Protein: CASSLRGTATNEKLFF. The V gene is TRBV5-1, the J gene TRBJ1-4; D perhaps matches TRBD1 (6 bases). Germline values: CDR1 SGHRS, CDR2 YFSETQ. The CDR3 extends over 16 amino acids. V lost 2 bases, J lost 0 bases, and 11 bases lay in between.

This chain connects TRBV19 to TRBJ1-5; 7 bases are shared with TRBD1. Germline values: CDR1 LNHDA, CDR2 SQIVND (reference sequence). With 5 bases clipped from V and 0 bases from J, the junction kept 10 bases outside the gene matches. The CDR3 has 17 residues. The chain's CDR3 is CASSPGGGAFSNQPQHF. CDR3 coding DNA: TGTGCCAGTAGTCCGGGAGGGGGCGCGTTTAGCAATCAGCCCCAGCATTTT.

The chain has TRBV25-1 and TRBJ2-2; D is perhaps TRBD2 (6 bases). V lost 4 bases and J lost 3, with 15 bases in between. The germline gives CDR1 MGHDK, CDR2 SYGVNS. This CDR3 has 16 amino acids. CDR3 in DNA: TGTGCCAGCAGTGCACGACTAGTCTCCCACACCGGGGAGCTGTTTTTT. This encodes CASSARLVSHTGELFF.

The chain employs TRBV13 and TRBJ1-1; D call uncertain. This CDR3 spans 15 amino acids. The germline gives CDR1 PRHDT, CDR2 FYEKMQ (reference sequence). The germline V and J ends were trimmed by 0 bases and 4 bases, with 12 bases remaining between them. In DNA, the CDR3 is TGTGCCAGCAGCTTAGGGGTGGGGTATGGCACTGAAGCTTTCTTT. This translates into CASSLGVGYGTEAFF.

The sample holds one count of this clone. This chain uses TRBV27 with TRBJ2-2, with 8 positions matching TRBD2. The CDR3 has 17 amino acids. Trimming took 6 bases from V and 5 from J; bases not matched to a gene: 14. Germline loops: CDR1 MNHEY, CDR2 SMNVEV (reference sequence). The CDR3 nucleotides read TGTGCCAGCAGACCAAGAGCGGGAGTGAGCAATACCGGGGAGCTGTTTTTT. Residues: CASRPRAGVSNTGELFF.

V is TRBV6-5 and J is TRBJ1-4; tentatively, D is TRBD1 (5 bases). Germline loops: CDR1 MNHEY, CDR2 SVGAGI. The V and J ends lost 6 bases and 7 bases respectively, with 12 bases between them. The CDR3 length is 13 residues. The DNA for the CDR3 is TGTGCCAGCAGCAGGGAGTTCAGTGAAAAACTGTTTTTT. It encodes CASSREFSEKLFF.

J is TRBJ2-5 and V is TRBV30, with TRBD1 matching 8 bases. V lost 1 base, J lost 2 bases, and 9 bases stayed unmatched. CDR3 length: 16 amino acids. CDR1 is GTSNPN and CDR2 is SVGIG in the germline V gene (reference sequence). The CDR3 loop is CAWSALGQGRQETQYF. DNA of the CDR3: TGTGCCTGGAGTGCCCTAGGACAGGGCAGGCAAGAGACCCAGTACTTC.

The chain links TRBV5-1 to TRBJ2-7, with D perhaps matching TRBD2 (6 bases). Germline V CDR1 and CDR2: SGHRS, YFSETQ. CDR3 length: 15 residues. V lost 0 bases, J lost 2 bases, and 12 bases lay in between. DNA for the CDR3: TGCGCCAGCAGCTTGGGGGGGAGGCAGGCCTACGAGCAGTACTTC. It specifies CASSLGGRQAYEQYF.

The chain recombines TRBV27 with TRBJ2-2; 8 bases agree with TRBD2. Germline V gene data show CDR1 as MNHEY and CDR2 as SMNVEV (reference sequence). The CDR3 contains 16 residues. V lost 5 bases, J lost 8 bases, and 13 bases stayed unmatched. CDR3 amino acids: CASSPLPGLAKGELFF. The CDR3 nucleotides read TGTGCCAGCAGTCCCTTACCCGGACTAGCTAAGGGGGAGCTGTTTTTT.

This chain uses TRBV9 with TRBJ2-1; D tentatively reads TRBD1 or TRBD2 (5 bases each). From germline, CDR1 is SGDLS and CDR2 YYNGEE. The CDR3 has 15 amino acids. V was clipped by 4 bases and J by 10 bases, with 21 bases between them. CDR3 sequence (DNA): TGTGCCAGCAGCCCCCGTACCGGGACCAGGGACGAGCAGTTCTTC. This encodes CASSPRTGTRDEQFF.

The chain joins TRBV5-1 to TRBJ2-7; 10 positions match TRBD1. After removal of 2 bases from V and 3 bases from J, the junction contained 5 bases not matched to a gene. In germline, CDR1 is SGHRS, CDR2 YFSETQ. The CDR3 contains 15 residues. This chain's CDR3 is CASSLLGQGGYEQYF. The CDR3 nucleotides read TGCGCCAGCAGCTTATTAGGACAGGGGGGCTACGAGCAGTACTTC.

The rearrangement joins TRBV7-2 to TRBJ2-4; D unclear. Trimming stripped 1 base from V and 0 bases from J, with 7 bases between. The CDR3 has 15 residues. Germline CDR1 reads SGHTA; CDR2 reads FQGNSA. In nucleotides, the CDR3 is TGTGCCAGCAGCTTAGGGCAAGGAGCCAAAAACATTCAGTACTTC. Translation gives CASSLGQGAKNIQYF.

V is TRBV7-9 and J is TRBJ2-2; perhaps TRBD2 as D (5 bases). CDR3 size: 15 residues. V lost 1 base, J lost 3 bases, and 9 bases lay in between. Germline loops: CDR1 SEHNR, CDR2 FQNEAQ (reference sequence). The CDR3 DNA is TGTGCCAGCAGCTTAGGACTTAGCGACACCGGGGAGCTGTTTTTT. Protein product: CASSLGLSDTGELFF.

V and J are TRBV7-8 and TRBJ1-1; TRBD1 matches 7 bases. The CDR3 consists of 15 residues. Germline V gives CDR1 SGHVS, CDR2 FQNEAQ. The V and J ends lost 7 bases and 1 base, in that order; junction bases with no gene match: 9. The CDR3 loop reads CASNLRDRQNTEAFF. DNA of the CDR3: TGTGCCAGCAATCTACGGGACAGACAGAACACTGAAGCTTTCTTT.

The rearrangement uses TRBV28 and TRBJ2-7; D unresolved. CDR1 MDHEN and CDR2 SYDVKM come from the germline V gene. Trimming removed 7 bases from V and 2 bases from J, with 15 bases in between. The CDR3 extends over 14 amino acids. CDR3 in amino acids: CASTITIRPYEQYF. The CDR3 bases are TGTGCCAGCACCATCACAATAAGGCCCTACGAGCAGTACTTC.

This rearrangement joins TRBV19 to TRBJ2-7; TRBD1 aligns across 8 bases. From germline, CDR1 is LNHDA and CDR2 SQIVND (reference sequence). After removal of 5 bases from V and 3 bases from J, the junction contained 9 bases not matched to a gene. The CDR3 is 15 amino acids. CDR3: CASSSPGTGLYEQYF. The CDR3 DNA reads as TGTGCCAGTAGTTCTCCCGGGACAGGCCTCTACGAGCAGTACTTC.

The chain joins TRBV19 to TRBJ1-1; D is ambiguous. CDR1 is LNHDA, CDR2 SQIVND, per germline (reference sequence). The CDR3 extends over 15 amino acids. Trimming pared 4 bases from V and 6 bases from J, leaving 18 bases between. The CDR3 bases are TGTGCCAGTAGTACGCTCCTGGGGTTGGGTGCTGAAGCTTTCTTT. It yields the protein CASSTLLGLGAEAFF.

The table lists this clone with a count of one. This chain joins TRBV10-3 and TRBJ2-5, with a tentative D call TRBD2 (5 bases). The CDR3 length is 15 residues. Trimming removed 3 bases at V and 3 bases at J, with 14 bases between. Germline CDR1 and CDR2: ENHRY and SYGVKD. The CDR3 spells CAISDPLEAEETQYF. As DNA, the CDR3 is TGTGCCATCAGTGACCCCCTGGAGGCGGAAGAGACCCAGTACTTC.

This chain joins TRBV7-9 and TRBJ2-2; 14 bases are shared with TRBD2. CDR3 length: 16 amino acids. The J segment lost 4 bases and the V segment lost 6 bases, leaving 4 bases of the junction unmatched. The V gene's germline CDR1 is SEHNR and CDR2 FQNEAQ (reference sequence). This CDR3 reads CASRPGLAGATGELFF. CDR3 nucleotide sequence: TGTGCCAGCAGGCCGGGACTAGCGGGAGCCACCGGGGAGCTGTTTTTT.

The rearrangement links TRBV20-1 to TRBJ2-7; D remains unclear. Germline assignment: CDR1 DFQATT and CDR2 SNEGSKA (reference sequence). The CDR3 length is 10 residues. The V end was cut by 4 bases, the J end by 3 bases, with 4 bases between. The CDR3 loop reads CSANGYEQYF. The DNA for the CDR3 is TGCAGTGCTAATGGCTACGAGCAGTACTTC.